This T cell receptor beta chain was identified during a study of blood T cell repertoires in COVID-19. Study in general: COVID-19 samples, acute and convalescent, were from the United States, Italy and Spain. In each case, the material was cDNA or gDNA derived from T cells, B-cell-depleted T cells, or PBMCs.

Original methodology: Reference gene primer amplification gave estimated nucleated cell counts. Measured with immunoSEQ multiplex PCR; TCRdb has only the in-frame clones, and not every one. V and J calls and clone size are copied from that table; D and trimming were computed from the DNA. Of 410,000 or so clones listed, about nine tenths are singletons. The germline gives CDR1 SNHLY, CDR2 FYNNEI. Germline trimming cut 6 bases from V and 5 bases from J; bases unmatched to any gene: 10. The CDR3 consists of 16 residues. Material for sequencing was peripheral blood. The chain couples TRBV2 to TRBJ1-4; 9 bases are a match to TRBD1. The TCR comes from a woman aged 30 to 39 with active or convalescent COVID-19. CDR3 loop: CASRTRPGQGNEKLFF. The CDR3 nucleotides are TGTGCCAGCAGAACCAGACCGGGACAGGGAAATGAAAAACTGTTTTTT.